The clone carrying this TCR beta chain was seen a handful of times. This entry belongs to a study of ipilimumab plus nivolumab after autologous stem cell transplantation. Generated by immunoSEQ multiplex PCR, the TCRdb table keeps only in-frame clones and is missing some. Here the sample spans roughly 15,000 clones, roughly 80% being singletons. Patients got ipilimumab 1 mg/kg beginning 14 to 28 days post-transplant. V was clipped by 4 bases and J by 8 bases, with 9 bases between them. This CDR3 comprises 11 residues. Germline V gives CDR1 DFQATT, CDR2 SNEGSKA (reference sequence). The sequencing used PBMCs, collected in a trial of ipilimumab plus nivolumab as post-transplant consolidation. V usage is TRBV20-1 and J usage is TRBJ2-1; unclear D gene. This TCR was sampled from a male donor with diffuse large B-cell lymphoma. CDR3 nucleotides: TGCAGTGCTACTAGGAGCTATGAGCAGTTCTTC. This sequence encodes CSATRSYEQFF.